This T cell receptor (beta chain) was obtained from a study of shared clonotypes between healthy human individuals. Naive CD8 cells comprised CD45RO-negative, CCR7-positively selected cells, excluding terminally differentiated effector memory CD45RA+ cells. Sequencing was performed with immunoSEQ multiplex PCR; in TCRdb, only in-frame clones are kept and a portion is missing. The repertoire holds 1.5 million to 2.5 million clones, with about 95% as singletons. The sample taken for sequencing was naive CD8+ T cells sorted from blood. The clonotype originates from a man between 18 and 35 years old in good health.

CDR3 loop: CASSLTLGWELFF. The CDR3 bases are TGTGCCAGCAGCTTAACGTTGGGGTGGGAGCTGTTTTTT. The chain carries TRBV7-3 and TRBJ2-2, with D unclear. This CDR3 comprises 13 residues. V gave up 0 bases and J gave up 9 bases, with 8 bases separating them. Germline V gene data show CDR1 as SGHTA and CDR2 as FQGTGA. The full variable domain, in which reference TRBV7-3 and TRBJ2-2 provide the parts outside the CDR3, is GAGVSQTPSNKVTEKGKYVELRCDPISGHTALYWYRQSLGQGPEFLIYFQGTGAADDSGLPNDRFFAVRPEGSVSTLKIQRTERGDSAVYLCASSLTLGWELFFGEGSRLTVL.